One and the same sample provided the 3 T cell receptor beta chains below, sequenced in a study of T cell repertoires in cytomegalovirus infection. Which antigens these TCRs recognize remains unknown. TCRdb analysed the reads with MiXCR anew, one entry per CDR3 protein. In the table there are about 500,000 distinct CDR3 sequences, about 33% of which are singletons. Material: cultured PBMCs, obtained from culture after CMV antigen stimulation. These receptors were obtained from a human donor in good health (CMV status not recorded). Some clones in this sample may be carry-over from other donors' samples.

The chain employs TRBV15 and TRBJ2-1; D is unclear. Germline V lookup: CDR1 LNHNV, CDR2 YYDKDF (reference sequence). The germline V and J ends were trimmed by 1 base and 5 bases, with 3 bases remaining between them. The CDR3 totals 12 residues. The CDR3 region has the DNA TGTGCCACCAGCAGAGTGGACAATGAGCAGTTCTTC. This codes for CATSRVDNEQFF.

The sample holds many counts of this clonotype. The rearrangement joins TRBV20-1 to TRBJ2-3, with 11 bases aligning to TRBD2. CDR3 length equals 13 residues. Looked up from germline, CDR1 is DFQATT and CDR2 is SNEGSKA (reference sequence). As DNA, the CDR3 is TGCGGTACTAGCGGGAGAGGAGGGGATACGCAGTATTTT. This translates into CGTSGRGGDTQYF.

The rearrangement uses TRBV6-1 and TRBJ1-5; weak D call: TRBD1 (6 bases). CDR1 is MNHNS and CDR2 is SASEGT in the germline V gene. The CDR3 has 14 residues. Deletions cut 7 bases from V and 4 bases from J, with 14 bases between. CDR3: CASTQGGGNQPQHF. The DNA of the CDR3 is TGTGCCAGCACCCAAGGGGGGGGTAATCAGCCCCAGCATTTT.